These T cell receptor beta chains were read from a single sample in a study of brain T cells in children with intractable seizures. The method was immunoSEQ multiplex PCR; TCRdb's version includes in-frame clones alone and lacks a portion of them. The sample includes 340,000 or so clones, 93% of them seen just once. The source was peripheral blood, collected less than 6 months after surgery. Every receptor here comes from a boy under two years old with tuberous sclerosis and intractable seizures. Both conserved end residues are trimmed from each CDR3.

j_gene: TRBJ1-5; v_gene: TRBV29-1; CDR3aa: SVADDRNQPQH
j_gene: TRBJ1-2; v_gene: TRBV9; CDR3aa: ASSVAGQNYGYT
j_gene: TRBJ1-5; v_gene: TRBV6-5; CDR3aa: ASREYRDHQPQH
j_gene: TRBJ1-2; v_gene: TRBV5-8; CDR3aa: ASSFQSNDHPLSGYT
j_gene: TRBJ1-4; v_gene: TRBV9; CDR3aa: ASSADRGGEKLF
j_gene: TRBJ1-6; v_gene: TRBV7-6; CDR3aa: ASSGKQGLNSPLH
j_gene: TRBJ2-7; v_gene: TRBV11-2; CDR3aa: ASSLDRVDHEQY
j_gene: TRBJ1-5; v_gene: TRBV6-5; CDR3aa: ASTQGTGQPQH
j_gene: TRBJ2-7; v_gene: TRBV28; CDR3aa: ASSFDGEAYEQY
j_gene: TRBJ2-3; v_gene: TRBV3-1/TRBV3-2; CDR3aa: ASSQVGGRAPDTQY
j_gene: TRBJ1-2; v_gene: TRBV7-9; CDR3aa: ASSFLTGVNYGYT
j_gene: TRBJ2-3; v_gene: TRBV9; CDR3aa: ASSEPPGGPSTDTQY
j_gene: TRBJ2-7; v_gene: TRBV11-2; CDR3aa: ASSPGGGPYEQY
j_gene: TRBJ2-7; v_gene: TRBV5-6; CDR3aa: ASSTGASGGGYEQY
j_gene: TRBJ2-7; v_gene: TRBV27; CDR3aa: ASSASGTGGYEQY
j_gene: TRBJ1-5; v_gene: TRBV5-6; CDR3aa: ASSLPGQPQH
j_gene: TRBJ1-2; v_gene: TRBV5-1; CDR3aa: ASSLHGTGGFRGFYT
j_gene: TRBJ2-5; v_gene: TRBV28; CDR3aa: ASSPLGAKETQY
j_gene: TRBJ1-6; v_gene: TRBV7-3; CDR3aa: ASSLNAGRNSPLH
j_gene: TRBJ2-1; v_gene: TRBV11-2; CDR3aa: ASSTAKRIAGGLMNEQF
j_gene: TRBJ1-2; v_gene: TRBV25-1; CDR3aa: ASSARGGRDYGYT
j_gene: TRBJ2-7; v_gene: TRBV7-2; CDR3aa: ASSVTSGGIYEQY
j_gene: TRBJ2-2; v_gene: TRBV15; CDR3aa: ATSREGAGGELF
j_gene: TRBJ2-1; v_gene: TRBV3-1/TRBV3-2; CDR3aa: ATSLAGGGNEQF
j_gene: TRBJ2-7; v_gene: TRBV18; CDR3aa: ASSSPLTDRSYEQY
j_gene: TRBJ2-3; v_gene: TRBV6-5; CDR3aa: ASSYSSHSGADTQY
j_gene: TRBJ2-1; v_gene: TRBV19; CDR3aa: ASSNRRGTGIGGEQF
j_gene: TRBJ2-3; v_gene: TRBV6-5; CDR3aa: ASSQGFTTDTQY
j_gene: TRBJ2-1; v_gene: TRBV6-5; CDR3aa: ASSSLTSGRPEQF
j_gene: TRBJ1-1; v_gene: TRBV5-5; CDR3aa: ASSLGVDGTGVVPAF
j_gene: TRBJ2-1; v_gene: TRBV19; CDR3aa: ASRVTSGSYNEQF
j_gene: TRBJ2-7; v_gene: TRBV19; CDR3aa: ASRNQQGAAYEQY
j_gene: TRBJ2-2; v_gene: TRBV9; CDR3aa: ASSVGLGVGELF
j_gene: TRBJ1-2; v_gene: TRBV6-5; CDR3aa: ASSYSTPQFSYGYT
j_gene: TRBJ2-7; v_gene: TRBV19; CDR3aa: ASRHTAGGSYEQY
j_gene: TRBJ2-2; v_gene: TRBV7-3; CDR3aa: ASSLNGGSGTGELF
j_gene: TRBJ2-7; v_gene: TRBV14; CDR3aa: ASSHSSSYEQY
j_gene: TRBJ2-1; v_gene: TRBV10-3; CDR3aa: AISFQTGEGYNEQF
j_gene: TRBJ1-3; v_gene: TRBV4-2; CDR3aa: ASSQVTNSGNTIY
j_gene: TRBJ2-2; v_gene: TRBV9; CDR3aa: ASSAPDYTNTGELF
j_gene: TRBJ2-1; v_gene: TRBV5-4; CDR3aa: ASSNPRDREF
j_gene: TRBJ2-2; v_gene: TRBV5-1; CDR3aa: ASSSTGPGELF
j_gene: TRBJ2-2; v_gene: TRBV5-8; CDR3aa: ASSRPGHLLKNTGELF
j_gene: TRBJ2-1; v_gene: TRBV11-3; CDR3aa: ASSRSGSNYNEQF
j_gene: TRBJ1-2; v_gene: TRBV19; CDR3aa: ASSIDLVGASIDGYT
j_gene: TRBJ1-5; v_gene: TRBV7-8; CDR3aa: ASSFRTGGFNQPQH
j_gene: TRBJ2-3; v_gene: TRBV29-1; CDR3aa: SVGSGVTDTQY
j_gene: TRBJ2-2; v_gene: TRBV7-3; CDR3aa: ASSLSSGRGGELF
j_gene: TRBJ2-1; v_gene: TRBV14; CDR3aa: ASSQVGGSFNEQF
j_gene: TRBJ1-2; v_gene: TRBV24-1; CDR3aa: ATSPSEGNYGYT
j_gene: TRBJ2-1; v_gene: TRBV11-2; CDR3aa: ASSSNPDYNEQF
j_gene: TRBJ1-1; v_gene: TRBV7-9; CDR3aa: ASSARGGKGTEAF
j_gene: TRBJ1-2; v_gene: TRBV2; CDR3aa: ASKLDRENYGYT
j_gene: TRBJ2-7; v_gene: TRBV5-6; CDR3aa: ASSFLSGTGGAEQY
j_gene: TRBJ1-2; v_gene: TRBV18; CDR3aa: ASSPTDHYGYT
j_gene: TRBJ1-6; v_gene: TRBV28; CDR3aa: ASATDGAYNSPLH